Listed here is a single T cell receptor (beta chain). Profiled with immunoSEQ multiplex PCR; TCRdb holds only in-frame clones, not every one. The sample lists approximately 280,000 clones, around 90% seen once, with approximately 6.8% in the top ten. The sample originates from a study of blood T cell repertoires in COVID-19. Overall study: In each case, the material was cDNA or gDNA derived from T cells, B-cell-depleted T cells, or PBMCs.

The source of this sequence is a woman younger than 45 with COVID-19, enrolled during active disease. Sequenced input: peripheral blood.

This CDR3 reads CASSFVGEAEAFF. CDR3 nucleotide sequence: TGTGCCAGCAGTTTCGTCGGGGAAGCTGAAGCTTTCTTT. The gene calls are TRBV28 and TRBJ1-1, with D uncertain. The germline V gene encodes CDR1 MDHEN and CDR2 SYDVKM. Trimming took 3 bases from V and 6 from J, leaving 11 bases between them. The CDR3 length is 13 residues.